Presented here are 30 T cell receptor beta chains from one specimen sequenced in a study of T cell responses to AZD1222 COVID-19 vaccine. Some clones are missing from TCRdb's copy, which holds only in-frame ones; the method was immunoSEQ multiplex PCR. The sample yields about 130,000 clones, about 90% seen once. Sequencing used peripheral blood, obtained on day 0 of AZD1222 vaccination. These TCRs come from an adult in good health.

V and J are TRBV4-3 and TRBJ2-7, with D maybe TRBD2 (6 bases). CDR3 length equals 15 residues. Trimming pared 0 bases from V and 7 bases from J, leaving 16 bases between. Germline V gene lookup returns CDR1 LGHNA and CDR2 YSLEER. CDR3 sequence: CASSQDDGGIREQYF. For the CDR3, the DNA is TGCGCCAGCAGCCAAGACGATGGGGGGATTAGAGAGCAGTACTTC.

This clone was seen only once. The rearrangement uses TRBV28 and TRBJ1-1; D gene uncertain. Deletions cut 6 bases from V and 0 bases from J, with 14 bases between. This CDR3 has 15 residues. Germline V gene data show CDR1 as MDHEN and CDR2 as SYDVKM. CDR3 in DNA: TGTGCCAGCAGCCTAAACGGGAATATGAACACTGAAGCTTTCTTT. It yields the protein CASSLNGNMNTEAFF. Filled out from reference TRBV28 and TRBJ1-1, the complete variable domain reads DVKVTQSSRYLVKRTGEKVFLECVQDMDHENMFWYRQDPGLGLRLIYFSYDVKMKEKGDIPEGYSVSREKKERFSLILESASTNQTSMYLCASSLNGNMNTEAFFGQGTRLTVV.

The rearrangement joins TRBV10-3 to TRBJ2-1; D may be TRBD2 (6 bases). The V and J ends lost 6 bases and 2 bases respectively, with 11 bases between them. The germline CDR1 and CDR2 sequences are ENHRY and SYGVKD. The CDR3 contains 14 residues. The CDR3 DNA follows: TGTGCCATCAGGCGGGATCTGACCTACAATGAGCAGTTCTTC. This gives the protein CAIRRDLTYNEQFF.

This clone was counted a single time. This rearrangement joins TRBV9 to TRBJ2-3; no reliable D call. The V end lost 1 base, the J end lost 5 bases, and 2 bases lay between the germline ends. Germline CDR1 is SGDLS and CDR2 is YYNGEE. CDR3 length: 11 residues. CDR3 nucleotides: TGTGCCAGCAGCGTACTAGATACGCAGTATTTT. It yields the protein CASSVLDTQYF.

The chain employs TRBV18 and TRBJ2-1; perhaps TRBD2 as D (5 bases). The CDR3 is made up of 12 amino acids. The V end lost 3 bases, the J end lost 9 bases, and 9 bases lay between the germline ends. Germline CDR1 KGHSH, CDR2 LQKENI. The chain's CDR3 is CASSPLRGEQFF. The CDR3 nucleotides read TGTGCCAGCTCACCCCTCCGGGGTGAGCAGTTCTTC.

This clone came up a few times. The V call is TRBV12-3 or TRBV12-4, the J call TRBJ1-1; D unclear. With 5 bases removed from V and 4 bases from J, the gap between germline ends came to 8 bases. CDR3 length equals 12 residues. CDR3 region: CASSDMGTEAFF. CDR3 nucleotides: TGTGCCAGCAGTGACATGGGCACTGAAGCTTTCTTT.

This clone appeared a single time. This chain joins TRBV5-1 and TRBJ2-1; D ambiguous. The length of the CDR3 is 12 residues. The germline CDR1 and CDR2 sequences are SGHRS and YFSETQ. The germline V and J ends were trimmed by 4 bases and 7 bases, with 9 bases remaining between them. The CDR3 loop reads CASSARRNEQFF. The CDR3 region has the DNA TGCGCCAGCAGCGCCCGGCGGAATGAGCAGTTCTTC.

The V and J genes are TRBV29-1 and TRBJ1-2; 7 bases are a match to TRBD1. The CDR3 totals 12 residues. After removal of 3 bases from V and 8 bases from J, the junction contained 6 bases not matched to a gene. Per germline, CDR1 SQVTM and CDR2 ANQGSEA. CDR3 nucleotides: TGCAGCGTTGAGGGAACAGGGGACGGCTACACCTTC. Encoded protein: CSVEGTGDGYTF.

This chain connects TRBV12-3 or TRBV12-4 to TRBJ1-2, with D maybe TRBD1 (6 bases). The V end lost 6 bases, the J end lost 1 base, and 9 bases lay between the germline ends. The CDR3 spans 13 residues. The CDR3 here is CASREDSNYGYTF. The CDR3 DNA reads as TGTGCCAGCAGGGAGGACAGTAACTATGGCTACACCTTC.

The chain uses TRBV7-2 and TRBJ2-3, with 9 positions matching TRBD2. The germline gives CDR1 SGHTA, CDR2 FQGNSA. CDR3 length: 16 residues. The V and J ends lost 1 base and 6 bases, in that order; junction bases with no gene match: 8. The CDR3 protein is CASSLVAGGGPDTQYF. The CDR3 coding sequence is TGTGCCAGCAGCTTAGTGGCGGGAGGGGGCCCGGATACGCAGTATTTT.

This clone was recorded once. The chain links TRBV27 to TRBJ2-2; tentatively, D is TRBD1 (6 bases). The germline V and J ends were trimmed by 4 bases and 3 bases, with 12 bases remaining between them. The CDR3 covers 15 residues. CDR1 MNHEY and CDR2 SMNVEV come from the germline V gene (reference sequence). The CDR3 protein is CASSSGRGDTGELFF. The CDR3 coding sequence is TGTGCCAGCAGTTCGGGCAGGGGTGACACCGGGGAGCTGTTTTTT.

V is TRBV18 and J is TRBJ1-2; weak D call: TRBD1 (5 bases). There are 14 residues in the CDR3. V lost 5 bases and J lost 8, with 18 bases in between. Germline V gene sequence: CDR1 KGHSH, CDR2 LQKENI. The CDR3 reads CASSSSQSPGGYTF. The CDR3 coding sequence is TGTGCCAGCTCATCATCTCAGTCCCCAGGGGGCTACACCTTC.

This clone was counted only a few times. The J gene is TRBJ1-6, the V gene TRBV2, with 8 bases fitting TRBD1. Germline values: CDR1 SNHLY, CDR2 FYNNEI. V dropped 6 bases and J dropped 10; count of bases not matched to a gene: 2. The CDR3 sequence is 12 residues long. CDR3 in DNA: TGTGCCAGCAGGGGGACAGGATCACCCCTCCACTTT. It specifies CASRGTGSPLHF.

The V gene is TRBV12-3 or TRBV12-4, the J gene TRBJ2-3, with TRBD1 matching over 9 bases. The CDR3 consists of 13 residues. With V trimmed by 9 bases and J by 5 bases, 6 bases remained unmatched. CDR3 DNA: TGTGCCAGTTCCGACAGGGGGATAGATACGCAGTATTTT. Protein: CASSDRGIDTQYF.

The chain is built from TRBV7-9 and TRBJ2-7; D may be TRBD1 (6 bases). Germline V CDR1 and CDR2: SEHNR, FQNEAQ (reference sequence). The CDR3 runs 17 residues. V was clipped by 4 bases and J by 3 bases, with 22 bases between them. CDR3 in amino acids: CASSSTRAGETYYEQYF. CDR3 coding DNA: TGTGCCAGCAGCTCTACGAGGGCAGGGGAGACTTACTACGAGCAGTACTTC.

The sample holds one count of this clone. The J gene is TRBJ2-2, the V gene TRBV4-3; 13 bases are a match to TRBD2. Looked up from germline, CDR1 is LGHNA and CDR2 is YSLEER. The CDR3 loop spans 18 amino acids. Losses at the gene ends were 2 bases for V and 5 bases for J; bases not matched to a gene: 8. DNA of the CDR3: TGCGCCAGCAGCCAACTACTAGCGGGAGGGCCGCGTACCGGGGAGCTGTTTTTT. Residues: CASSQLLAGGPRTGELFF.

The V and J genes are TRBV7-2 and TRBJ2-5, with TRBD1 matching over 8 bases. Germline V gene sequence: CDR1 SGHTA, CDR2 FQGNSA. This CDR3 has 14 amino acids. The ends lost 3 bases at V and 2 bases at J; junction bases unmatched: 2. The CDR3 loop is CASSFGTGQETQYF. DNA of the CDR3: TGTGCCAGCAGCTTCGGGACAGGTCAAGAGACCCAGTACTTC. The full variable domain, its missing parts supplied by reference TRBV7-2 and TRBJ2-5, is GAGVSQSPSNKVTEKGKDVELRCDPISGHTALYWYRQSLGQGLEFLIYFQGNSAPDKSGLPSDRFSAERTGGSVSTLTIQRTQQEDSAVYLCASSFGTGQETQYFGPGTRLLVL.

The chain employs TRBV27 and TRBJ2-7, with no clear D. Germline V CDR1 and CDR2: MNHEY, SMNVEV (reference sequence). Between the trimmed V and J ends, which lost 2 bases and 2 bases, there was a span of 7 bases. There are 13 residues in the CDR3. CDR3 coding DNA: TGTGCCAGCAGTTTAAACGGCCCCTACGAGCAGTACTTC. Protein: CASSLNGPYEQYF.

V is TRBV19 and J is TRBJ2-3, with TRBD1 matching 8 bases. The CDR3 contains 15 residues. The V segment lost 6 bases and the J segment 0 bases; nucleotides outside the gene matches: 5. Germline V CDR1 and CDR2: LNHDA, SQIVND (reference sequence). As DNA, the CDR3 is TGTGCCAGTAGGCCGGGGACAGGCAGCACAGATACGCAGTATTTT. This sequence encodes CASRPGTGSTDTQYF.

CDR3 coding DNA: TGTGCCAGCAGCTTAGTAGGCACTCGGGAGCAGTACTTC. It translates to CASSLVGTREQYF. This rearrangement joins TRBV11-1 to TRBJ2-7; D ambiguous. CDR1 and CDR2 from the germline V gene are SGHAT and FQDESV (reference sequence). The CDR3 has 13 amino acids. With 1 base removed from V and 7 bases from J, the gap between germline ends came to 11 bases.

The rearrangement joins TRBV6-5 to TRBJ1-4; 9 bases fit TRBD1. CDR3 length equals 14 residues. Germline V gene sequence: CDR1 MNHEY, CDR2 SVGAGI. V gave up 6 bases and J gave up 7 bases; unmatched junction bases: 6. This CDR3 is CASRQQGAIEKLFF. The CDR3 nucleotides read TGTGCCAGCAGACAACAGGGGGCGATTGAAAAACTGTTTTTT.

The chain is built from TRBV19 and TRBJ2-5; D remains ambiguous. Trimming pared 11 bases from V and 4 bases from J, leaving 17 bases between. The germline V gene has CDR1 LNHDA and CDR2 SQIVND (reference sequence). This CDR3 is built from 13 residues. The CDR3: CAGRPRGSETQYF. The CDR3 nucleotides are TGTGCCGGACGTCCCAGAGGCTCAGAGACCCAGTACTTC.

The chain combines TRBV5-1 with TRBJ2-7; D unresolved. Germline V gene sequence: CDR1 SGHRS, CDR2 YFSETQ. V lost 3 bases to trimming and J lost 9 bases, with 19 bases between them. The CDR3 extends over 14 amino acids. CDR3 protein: CASSSTGSSSGQYF. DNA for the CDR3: TGCGCCAGCAGCTCAACCGGGTCCTCCTCGGGGCAGTACTTC.

The CDR3 protein is CAISESRDFQETQYF. CDR3 DNA sequence: TGTGCCATCAGTGAGTCACGTGACTTCCAAGAGACCCAGTACTTC. The V gene is TRBV10-3, the J gene TRBJ2-5; no clear D. The CDR3 spans 15 residues. Trimming cost V 0 bases and J 1 base, with 9 bases left between them. Per germline, CDR1 ENHRY and CDR2 SYGVKD.

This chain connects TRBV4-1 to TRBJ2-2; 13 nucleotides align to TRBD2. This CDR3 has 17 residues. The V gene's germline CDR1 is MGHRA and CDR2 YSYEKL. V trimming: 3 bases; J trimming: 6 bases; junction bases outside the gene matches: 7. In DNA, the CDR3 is TGCGCCAGCAGCCACCTAGCAACTAGCGGGAGGGCCGGGGAGCTGTTTTTT. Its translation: CASSHLATSGRAGELFF.

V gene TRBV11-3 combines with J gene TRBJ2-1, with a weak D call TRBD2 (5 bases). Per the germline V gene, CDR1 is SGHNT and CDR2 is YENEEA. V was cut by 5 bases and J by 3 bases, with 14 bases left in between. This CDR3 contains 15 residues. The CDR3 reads CASSPLTSGYNEQFF. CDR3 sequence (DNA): TGTGCCAGCAGCCCTCTCACTAGTGGCTACAATGAGCAGTTCTTC. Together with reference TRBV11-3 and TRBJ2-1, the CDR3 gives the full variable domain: EAGVVQSPRYKIIEKKQPVAFWCNPISGHNTLYWYLQNLGQGPELLIRYENEEAVDDSQLPKDRFSAERLKGVDSTLKIQPAELGDSAVYLCASSPLTSGYNEQFFGPGTRLTVL.

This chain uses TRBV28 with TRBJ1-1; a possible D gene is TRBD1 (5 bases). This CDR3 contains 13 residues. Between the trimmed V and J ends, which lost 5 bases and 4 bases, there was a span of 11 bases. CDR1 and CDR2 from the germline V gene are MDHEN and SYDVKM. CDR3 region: CASSTRQPTEAFF. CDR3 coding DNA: TGTGCCAGCAGTACCCGACAGCCCACTGAAGCTTTCTTT.

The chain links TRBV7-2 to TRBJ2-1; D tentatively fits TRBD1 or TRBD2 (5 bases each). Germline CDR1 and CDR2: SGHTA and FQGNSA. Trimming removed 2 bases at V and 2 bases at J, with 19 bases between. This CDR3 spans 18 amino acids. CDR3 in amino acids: CASSLSFRDPGTYNEQFF. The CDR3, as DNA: TGTGCCAGCAGCTTAAGTTTCCGGGACCCGGGGACCTACAATGAGCAGTTCTTC.

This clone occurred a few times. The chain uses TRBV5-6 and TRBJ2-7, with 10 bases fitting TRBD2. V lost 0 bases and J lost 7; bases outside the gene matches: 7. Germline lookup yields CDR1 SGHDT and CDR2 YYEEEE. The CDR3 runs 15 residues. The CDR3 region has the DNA TGTGCCAGCAGCTTGGCTCCTAGCGGGAGCTTAGAGCAGTACTTC. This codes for CASSLAPSGSLEQYF.

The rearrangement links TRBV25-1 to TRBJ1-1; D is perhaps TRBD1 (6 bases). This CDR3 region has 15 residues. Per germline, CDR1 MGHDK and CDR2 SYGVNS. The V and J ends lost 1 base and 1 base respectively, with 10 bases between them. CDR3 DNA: TGTGCCAGCAGTGAATCAGGGGCGGGGAACACTGAAGCTTTCTTT. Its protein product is CASSESGAGNTEAFF.